The 15 T cell receptor beta chains below were found in one sample sequenced in a study of shared clonotypes between healthy human individuals. Assay: immunoSEQ multiplex PCR; the TCRdb copy retains only in-frame clones and omits some. Altogether a few million clones are present, 92% being singletons, with the ten largest covering approximately 0.4%. The material sequenced was naive CD4+ T cells from PBMCs. Subset in this sample: CD45RA+ positively selected. The origin of the receptors is a man aged 18 to 29 in good health. Some clones in this sample may be carry-over from other donors' samples.

The rearrangement uses TRBV6-5 and TRBJ2-1; weak D call: TRBD1 (7 bases). V lost 6 bases to trimming and J lost 4 bases, with 16 bases between them. CDR3 length: 15 amino acids. Germline loops: CDR1 MNHEY, CDR2 SVGAGI. The CDR3 protein is CASSLNRGGYNEQFF. CDR3 coding DNA: TGTGCCAGCAGCTTAAACAGGGGAGGATACAATGAGCAGTTCTTC.

This clone was recorded a few times. The chain carries TRBV30 and TRBJ1-1, with no clear D. The germline CDR1 and CDR2 sequences are GTSNPN and SVGIG (reference sequence). The CDR3 consists of 14 residues. Trimming took off 0 bases at V and 1 base at J, with 9 bases between the two ends. CDR3 sequence reads: CAWSVGMGNTEAFF. The CDR3 bases are TGTGCCTGGAGTGTTGGGATGGGGAACACTGAAGCTTTCTTT.

The rearrangement uses TRBV5-5 and TRBJ1-1; D unclear. The CDR3 totals 16 residues. CDR1 and CDR2 from the germline V gene are SGHKS and YYEKEE (reference sequence). Trimming took 1 base from V and 4 from J, leaving 17 bases between them. Written as DNA, the CDR3 is TGTGCCAGCAGCTTGATTTTGTCGTCTGGGAGCACTGAAGCTTTCTTT. It translates to CASSLILSSGSTEAFF.

The chain couples TRBV5-1 to TRBJ2-5, with 9 bases aligning to TRBD2. The CDR3 has 15 residues. J gave up 1 base and V 4 bases, and 5 bases lay outside the gene matches. CDR1 and CDR2 from the germline V gene are SGHRS and YFSETQ. This CDR3 reads CASSREAGGQETQYF. CDR3 sequence (DNA): TGCGCCAGCAGCCGGGAAGCGGGAGGCCAAGAGACCCAGTACTTC. Drawing the rest from reference TRBV5-1 and TRBJ2-5, the complete variable domain is KAGVTQTPRYLIKTRGQQVTLSCSPISGHRSVSWYQQTPGQGLQFLFEYFSETQRNKGNFPGRFSGRQFSNSRSEMNVSTLELGDSALYLCASSREAGGQETQYFGPGTRLLVL.

This chain connects TRBV10-3 to TRBJ2-1; D perhaps matches TRBD2 (5 bases). Germline V CDR1 and CDR2: ENHRY, SYGVKD. This CDR3 has 17 residues. With 4 bases removed from V and 4 bases from J, the gap between germline ends came to 20 bases. The CDR3 reads CAISGWVRSGGYNEQFF. CDR3 coding DNA: TGTGCCATCAGTGGCTGGGTCCGCAGCGGTGGGTACAATGAGCAGTTCTTC.

The rearrangement links TRBV28 to TRBJ1-5; D is ambiguous. The V gene lost 3 bases and the J gene lost 10 bases, with 10 bases spanning the gap. CDR3 length equals 12 residues. CDR1 is MDHEN, CDR2 SYDVKM, per germline. CDR3 in DNA: TGTGCCAGCAGTTTTTTCCCGGGACCCCAGCATTTT. Protein: CASSFFPGPQHF.

This chain joins TRBV11-2 and TRBJ1-2; possible D gene TRBD1, 5 bases. The CDR3 is 12 residues long. Trimming removed 6 bases from V and 8 bases from J, with 13 bases in between. CDR1 and CDR2 from the germline V gene are SGHAT and FQNNGV. For the CDR3, the DNA is TGTGCCAGCAGTTCCCCGCGGGGGGGCTACACCTTC. This gives the protein CASSSPRGGYTF.

The rearrangement joins TRBV5-1 to TRBJ2-1; possibly TRBD1 for D (5 bases). The V end was cut by 4 bases, the J end by 0 bases, with 20 bases between. CDR1 SGHRS and CDR2 YFSETQ come from the germline V gene. The length of the CDR3 is 18 residues. Written as DNA, the CDR3 is TGCGCCAGCAGCCCCAGGGTCCGCACAGGAAGCTCCTACAATGAGCAGTTCTTC. Translation gives CASSPRVRTGSSYNEQFF.

V is TRBV6-6 and J is TRBJ2-1; no reliable D call. Per the germline V gene, CDR1 is MNHNY and CDR2 is SVGAGI (reference sequence). V gave up 10 bases and J gave up 7 bases, with 20 bases separating them. CDR3 length: 14 residues. The CDR3 DNA reads TGTGCCACCAAATACCAACTGACTGGTAATGAGCAGTTCTTC. Amino acids: CATKYQLTGNEQFF.

The CDR3 spells CASSLARDKLAKNIQYF. The DNA of the CDR3 is TGTGCCAGCAGCTTAGCACGGGATAAACTAGCCAAAAACATTCAGTACTTC. This sequence joins TRBV7-9 and TRBJ2-4, with D tentatively TRBD2 (5 bases). V lost 0 bases, J lost 0 bases, and 12 bases lay in between. CDR1 is SEHNR and CDR2 is FQNEAQ in the germline V gene (reference sequence). CDR3 length: 17 residues.

The V call is TRBV6-5, the J call TRBJ2-7, with D possibly TRBD1 on 5 matching bases. Trimming took off 5 bases at V and 0 bases at J, with 11 bases between the two ends. The CDR3 spans 14 residues. In germline, CDR1 is MNHEY, CDR2 SVGAGI. CDR3: CASSVFRVSYEQYF. The DNA for the CDR3 is TGTGCCAGCAGTGTGTTCAGGGTCTCCTACGAGCAGTACTTC.

The rearrangement links TRBV5-1 to TRBJ2-6, with D tentatively TRBD1 or TRBD2 (5 bases each). CDR3 length equals 17 residues. The germline CDR1 and CDR2 sequences are SGHRS and YFSETQ. Deletions cut 4 bases from V and 0 bases from J, with 14 bases between. The DNA of the CDR3 is TGCGCCAGCAGCCACCGGGACCTCCGCTCTGGGGCCAACGTCCTGACTTTC. Translating it yields CASSHRDLRSGANVLTF.

The J gene is TRBJ1-3, the V gene TRBV6-1; D call uncertain. CDR1 MNHNS and CDR2 SASEGT come from the germline V gene. This CDR3 region has 10 residues. V was clipped by 10 bases and J by 10 bases, with 11 bases between them. Here the CDR3 DNA reads TGTGCCACCCACCGTGGGACCATATATTTT. Residues: CATHRGTIYF.

The chain employs TRBV28 and TRBJ1-4; possibly TRBD1 for D (5 bases). CDR1 and CDR2 from the germline V gene are MDHEN and SYDVKM. The CDR3 has 14 residues. The V gene lost 10 bases and the J gene lost 4 bases, with 16 bases spanning the gap. In DNA, the CDR3 is TGTGCCACCGAATTGGGGACGGGTAATGAAAAACTGTTTTTT. This sequence encodes CATELGTGNEKLFF. Supplemented by reference TRBV28 and TRBJ1-4, the full variable domain reads DVKVTQSSRYLVKRTGEKVFLECVQDMDHENMFWYRQDPGLGLRLIYFSYDVKMKEKGDIPEGYSVSREKKERFSLILESASTNQTSMYLCATELGTGNEKLFFGSGTQLSVL.

This chain joins TRBV7-2 and TRBJ2-7, with TRBD2 as a possible D gene (5 bases). Looked up from germline, CDR1 is SGHTA and CDR2 is FQGNSA. V shed 4 bases and J shed 1 base, with 8 bases lying between them. The CDR3 spans 13 residues. DNA of the CDR3: TGTGCCAGCAGCTCGGAGCGGTCCTACGAGCAGTACTTC. As protein: CASSSERSYEQYF.